The rows below give T cell receptor beta chains drawn from one sample of a study of T cell responses to AZD1222 COVID-19 vaccine. TCRdb's copy holds only in-frame clones and misses some; the assay was immunoSEQ multiplex PCR. Of approximately 140,000 clones listed, under 95% are singletons. The sequences come from peripheral blood, collected on day 0 of AZD1222 vaccination. These receptors were collected from an adult in good health. Both conserved end residues are part of each CDR3. A D gene is named only where the DNA matches it firmly. Size is omitted from some rows. Given values are once, few, many or a class for expanded clones.

V gene	clone size	D gene	J gene	CDR3 DNA	CDR3 protein
TRBV6-5	few	NA	TRBJ2-7	TGTGCCAGCAGTTACTCGAGCCCCATCTCCTACGAGCAGTACTTC	CASSYSSPISYEQYF
TRBV19	NA	NA	TRBJ1-1	TGTGCCAGTAGTAATACACCGAACACTGAAGCTTTCTTT	CASSNTPNTEAFF
TRBV29-1	NA	NA	TRBJ2-1	TGCAGCGTCGTGGCTCCCCGGACAGTCTACAATGAGCAGTTCTTC	CSVVAPRTVYNEQFF
TRBV10-3	once	TRBD1	TRBJ2-7	TGTGCCACCCGGGACAGGGTTATCAACGAGCAGTACTTC	CATRDRVINEQYF
TRBV19	NA	TRBD1	TRBJ2-1	TGTGCCAGTAAAAGGGGGCAGGGAGAAATCCCTGAGCAGTTCTTC	CASKRGQGEIPEQFF
TRBV19	NA	NA	TRBJ1-2	TGTGCCAGTAGTAGAGGGAAGAATAACTATGGCTACACCTTC	CASSRGKNNYGYTF
TRBV10-3	NA	TRBD1	TRBJ1-1	TGTGCCATCAGACCTCAGGGGGATAACACTGAAGCTTTCTTT	CAIRPQGDNTEAFF
TRBV10-3	NA	NA	TRBJ1-2	TGTGCCTTCTCCCAACAAGTGGGAGGCGGGGGCTATGGCTACACCTTC	CAFSQQVGGGGYGYTF
TRBV13	NA	NA	TRBJ1-1	TGTGCCAGCAGCTTATGGACGGTGAGGCCTGAAGCTTTCTTT	CASSLWTVRPEAFF
TRBV9	NA	NA	TRBJ1-5	TGTGCCAGCAGCGCAGGCGTTGCTCAGCCCCAGCATTTT	CASSAGVAQPQHF
TRBV18	NA	NA	TRBJ2-1	TGTGCCAGCTCACCACAAGAGAACAATGAGCAGTTCTTC	CASSPQENNEQFF
TRBV6-5	once	NA	TRBJ1-1	TGTGCCAGCATAAAGGGACCGTCCACTGAAGCTTTCTTT	CASIKGPSTEAFF
TRBV5-4	NA	NA	TRBJ2-1	TGTGCCAGCAGCTTACGGGCTGGGAATGAGCAGTTCTTC	CASSLRAGNEQFF
TRBV4-2	NA	TRBD1	TRBJ1-5	TGTGCCAGCAGCCAAGATGCAGGGAAGGGGGCCTATAGCAATCAGCCCCAGCATTTT	CASSQDAGKGAYSNQPQHF
TRBV10-3	NA	NA	TRBJ1-5	TGTGCCATCAGCCCGACAGTTTATAGCAATCAGCCCCAGCATTTT	CAISPTVYSNQPQHF
TRBV5-1	NA	NA	TRBJ1-3	TGCGCCAGCAGCCTAGGGATGGCTGGAAACACCATATATTTT	CASSLGMAGNTIYF
TRBV3-1/TRBV3-2	NA	NA	TRBJ2-2	TGTGCCAGCAGCCAAGTCCGGGTATCGAACACCGGGGAGCTGTTTTTT	CASSQVRVSNTGELFF
TRBV2	NA	TRBD1	TRBJ1-1	TGTGCCAGCAGTGAGGCCGCTCGGACAGGGGGCCTTTTCGGGAGGGCTTTCTTT	CASSEAARTGGLFGRAFF
TRBV7-9	NA	TRBD2	TRBJ2-7	TGTGCCAGCAGCTTGGCCGGGAGCGGGGGGCCGGGGCAGTACTTC	CASSLAGSGGPGQYF
TRBV6-7	NA	NA	TRBJ2-7	TGTGCCAGCCTGGCAGGCTCCTACGAGCAGTACTTC	CASLAGSYEQYF
TRBV12-5	NA	TRBD1	TRBJ1-5	TGTGCTAGTGGCCCACAGGGGGCGTATCAGCCCCAGCATTTT	CASGPQGAYQPQHF
TRBV4-2	once	NA	TRBJ1-1	TGTGCCAGCAGCCAAGATAAAACAGGGATGAACACTGAAGCTTTCTTT	CASSQDKTGMNTEAFF
TRBV7-6	NA	NA	TRBJ2-6	TGTGCCAGCAGCTTAGTTACCCAGGCTGGGGCCAACGTCCTGACTTTC	CASSLVTQAGANVLTF
TRBV10-3	NA	NA	TRBJ2-7	TGTGCCATCAGTGACCGATGGGACTCCGAGCAGTACTTC	CAISDRWDSEQYF
TRBV4-2	NA	NA	TRBJ1-3	TGTGCCAGCAGCCAAGAGTACTACTCTGGAAACACCATATATTTT	CASSQEYYSGNTIYF
TRBV7-9	NA	TRBD1	TRBJ1-6	TGTGCCAGCAGCTTAGCTCTGGCCGGGACAGTGGGCTCACCCCTCCACTTT	CASSLALAGTVGSPLHF
TRBV28	NA	NA	TRBJ1-2	TGTTCAAGCGGCGGGACGGGGCCTAACTATGGCTACACCTTC	CSSGGTGPNYGYTF
TRBV5-8	few	NA	TRBJ2-3	TGTGCCAGCAGGCCCGAACGGGGGCATACAGATACGCAGTATTTT	CASRPERGHTDTQYF
TRBV18	NA	TRBD1	TRBJ1-2	TGTGCCAGCTCATCAACAGGGGGCGCAGACTATGGCTACACCTTC	CASSSTGGADYGYTF
TRBV7-3	once	NA	TRBJ1-1	TGTGCCAGCAGCTTATATGCAGGGACTAAGAACACTGAAGCTTTCTTT	CASSLYAGTKNTEAFF
TRBV7-9	NA	NA	TRBJ1-2	TGTGCCAGCAGCTTAGCGACCGGGGGACATGGCTACACCTTC	CASSLATGGHGYTF
TRBV3-1/TRBV3-2	NA	TRBD1	TRBJ1-2	TGTGCCAGCAGCTACGGCGGGACAGCTAATGGCTACACCTTC	CASSYGGTANGYTF
TRBV19	NA	NA	TRBJ1-4	TGTGCCAGTAGGCGGAAAATGAATGAAAAACTGTTTTTT	CASRRKMNEKLFF
TRBV5-1	few	TRBD1	TRBJ1-2	TGCGCCAGCAGCTTGGATGGACAGGGGGCACTTGGCTACACCTTC	CASSLDGQGALGYTF
TRBV15	NA	NA	TRBJ2-7	TGTGCCACCAGCAGAGAGCGGGGGCTCTACGAGCAGTACTTC	CATSRERGLYEQYF
TRBV10-3	NA	TRBD2	TRBJ2-2	TGTGCCATCAGGGCTGGCGGGGGGAACACCGGGGAGCTGTTTTTT	CAIRAGGGNTGELFF
TRBV12-3/TRBV12-4	NA	NA	TRBJ1-6	TGTGCCAGTGGGGGTTCACCCCTCCACTTT	CASGGSPLHF
TRBV27	few	TRBD1	TRBJ1-6	TGTGCCAGCAGTCTGGCCGTCCCGGGACAGGGGGCGAGCTCCTATAATTCACCCCTCCACTTT	CASSLAVPGQGASSYNSPLHF
TRBV18	NA	NA	TRBJ1-1	TGTGCCAGCTCACCACCGGGGACGGGGAACACTGAAGCTTTCTTT	CASSPPGTGNTEAFF
TRBV4-1	NA	NA	TRBJ2-2	TGCGCCAGCAGCCAAGATGGACAGTATGAACTCCTAACCGGGGAGCTGTTTTTT	CASSQDGQYELLTGELFF
TRBV6-5	NA	NA	TRBJ1-1	TGTGCCAGCGGAACTACAGCGATCAACACTGAAGCTTTCTTT	CASGTTAINTEAFF
TRBV9	NA	TRBD2	TRBJ2-1	TGTGCCAGCAGCCCCGGTAACGGGAGGGATGGTGAGCAGTTCTTC	CASSPGNGRDGEQFF
TRBV9	once	TRBD2	TRBJ2-1	TGTGCCAGCAGCAACTCCAGGGGACTAGCGGCCTACAATGAGCAGTTCTTC	CASSNSRGLAAYNEQFF
TRBV3-1/TRBV3-2	NA	NA	TRBJ1-6	TGTGCCAGCAGCCATATCCCGACTTCACCCCTCCACTTT	CASSHIPTSPLHF
TRBV19	NA	NA	TRBJ1-4	TGTGCCAGTAGTATTGTGGGAAGGCACGAAAAACTGTTTTTT	CASSIVGRHEKLFF
TRBV7-9	NA	TRBD2	TRBJ2-7	TGTGCCAGCAGCTTATCCAGCGGGAGGATCCCCTACGAGCAGTACTTC	CASSLSSGRIPYEQYF
TRBV6-5	NA	NA	TRBJ2-3	TGTGCCAGCAGTTCCCCCCGGGTCACAGATACGCAGTATTTT	CASSSPRVTDTQYF
TRBV29-1	NA	TRBD1	TRBJ1-1	TGCAGCGCAGAGCGGGACAGCATGAACACTGAAGCTTTCTTT	CSAERDSMNTEAFF
TRBV3-1/TRBV3-2	NA	TRBD1	TRBJ1-2	TGTGCCAGCAGCCATCCAAAGACAGGGCCTGGCTACACCTTC	CASSHPKTGPGYTF
TRBV7-9	NA	TRBD1	TRBJ1-6	TGTGCCAGCAGCCAGGGACAGACTAATTCACCCCTCCACTTT	CASSQGQTNSPLHF
TRBV2	NA	NA	TRBJ1-2	TGTGCCAGCAGTCCCAACTCCTGGGGCTACACCTTC	CASSPNSWGYTF
TRBV7-2	NA	TRBD1	TRBJ2-5	TGTGCCAGCAGCTTCGGGACAGGCCAAGAGACCCAGTACTTC	CASSFGTGQETQYF
TRBV3-1/TRBV3-2	NA	NA	TRBJ1-1	TGTGCCAGCAGCCAAGTGGGGGCCAGGGATACTGAAGCTTTCTTT	CASSQVGARDTEAFF
TRBV5-1	NA	NA	TRBJ1-2	TGCGCCAGCAGCCCCCCCACTAGGGAAAGCGGCTACACCTTC	CASSPPTRESGYTF